The 30 T cell receptor beta chains reported below all come from one sample, sequenced in a study of shared clonotypes between healthy human individuals. Naive-designated CD8 cells lacked CD45RO, were positively enriched for CCR7, and omitted terminally differentiated effector memory CD45RA+ cells. Sequenced by immunoSEQ multiplex PCR; TCRdb stores in-frame clones only, minus some. This sample has 1.5 million to 2.5 million clones; approximately 94% occur once, and the top ten carry 1.2%. The source material was naive CD8+ T cells sorted from blood. These receptors were obtained from a man younger than 35 in good health.

The V gene is TRBV30, the J gene TRBJ2-1; 10 nucleotides agree with TRBD2. Germline loops: CDR1 GTSNPN, CDR2 SVGIG (reference sequence). V dropped 2 bases and J dropped 8; count of bases not matched to a gene: 3. This CDR3 comprises 13 residues. The CDR3 is CAWSTSGMDEQFF. As DNA, the CDR3 is TGTGCCTGGAGTACTAGCGGGATGGATGAGCAGTTCTTC.

This chain uses TRBV21-1 with TRBJ2-7; TRBD1, the table's D call, was not compared with the DNA. TRBV21-1 is listed as a pseudogene. The CDR3 sequence is 15 residues long. The CDR3 region has the DNA TGTGCCAGCAGCTGGACAGGGTATTTGGTCTACGAGCAGTACTTC. Its translation: CASSWTGYLVYEQYF.

The chain has TRBV4-3 and TRBJ2-5, with D perhaps TRBD1 (6 bases). CDR1 is LGHNA and CDR2 is YSLEER in the germline V gene. V was pared by 1 base and J by 5 bases, with 14 bases between. The CDR3 contains 15 residues. CDR3 nucleotides: TGCGCCAGCAGCCAAGCGCTGGACAGTCGCGAGACCCAGTACTTC. Protein product: CASSQALDSRETQYF.

This rearrangement joins TRBV2 to TRBJ1-2; D is undetermined. Trimming removed 10 bases at V and 6 bases at J, with 12 bases between. CDR3 length: 11 residues. Germline lookup yields CDR1 SNHLY and CDR2 FYNNEI. CDR3 region: CAMGITHGYTF. Written as DNA, the CDR3 is TGTGCCATGGGGATCACACATGGCTACACCTTC. Supplemented by reference TRBV2 and TRBJ1-2, the full variable domain reads EPEVTQTPSHQVTQMGQEVILRCVPISNHLYFYWYRQILGQKVEFLVSFYNNEISEKSEIFDDQFSVERPDGSNFTLKIRSTKLEDSAMYFCAMGITHGYTFGSGTRLTVV.

With respect to this clone: Other DNA sequences from this sample encode an identical CDR3 as well. CDR3 bases: TGTGCCAGCAGCGTAGGTTCGGACAGCTCCTACGAGCAGTACTTC. Translating it yields CASSVGSDSSYEQYF. The chain couples TRBV9 to TRBJ2-7; the D gene is possibly TRBD1 (6 bases). The V end was cut by 0 bases, the J end by 0 bases, with 10 bases between. Germline loops: CDR1 SGDLS, CDR2 YYNGEE. The CDR3 totals 15 residues.

Concerning this clone itself: This specimen includes other DNA sequences encoding the same CDR3. This sequence joins TRBV9 and TRBJ2-5; no definite D call. This CDR3 is built from 14 residues. Per germline, CDR1 SGDLS and CDR2 YYNGEE. With 0 bases removed from V and 2 bases from J, the gap between germline ends came to 8 bases. CDR3 region: CASSVGGRQETQYF. CDR3 nucleotides: TGTGCCAGCAGCGTAGGAGGCAGACAAGAGACCCAGTACTTC.

This clone was detected once. The genes are TRBV27 and TRBJ2-1; 13 bases match TRBD2. The ends lost 5 bases at V and 8 bases at J; junction bases unmatched: 6. CDR1 and CDR2 from the germline V gene are MNHEY and SMNVEV (reference sequence). The CDR3 is 15 amino acids. CDR3 nucleotides: TGTGCCAGCAGTGAAACTAGCGGGAGGGCCTATGAGCAGTTCTTC. This encodes CASSETSGRAYEQFF.

The chain recombines TRBV27 with TRBJ1-2; 11 bases are a match to TRBD1. The CDR3 has 18 residues. Germline V gene lookup returns CDR1 MNHEY and CDR2 SMNVEV (reference sequence). V trimming: 7 bases; J trimming: 0 bases; junction bases outside the gene matches: 13. The CDR3 loop reads CASKFIGTGGGPNYGYTF. CDR3 sequence (DNA): TGTGCCAGCAAGTTTATCGGGACAGGGGGTGGTCCTAACTATGGCTACACCTTC.

The count of this clone is one. Other DNA sequences in this sample translate to the same CDR3. This CDR3 is CASRRQGSTDTQYF. The CDR3, as DNA: TGTGCCAGCAGGAGACAGGGCTCCACAGATACGCAGTATTTT. The rearrangement joins TRBV27 to TRBJ2-3; the match to TRBD1 covers 7 bases. This CDR3 has 14 amino acids. Looked up from germline, CDR1 is MNHEY and CDR2 is SMNVEV (reference sequence). J lost 2 bases, V lost 6 bases, and 5 bases had no gene match.

There are a few counts of this clone. The chain has TRBV13 and TRBJ1-3; 8 bases match TRBD1. Germline V gene data show CDR1 as PRHDT and CDR2 as FYEKMQ (reference sequence). The CDR3 spans 15 residues. The J segment lost 3 bases and the V segment lost 3 bases, leaving 4 bases of the junction unmatched. CDR3: CASSLRQGLGNTIYF. The CDR3 nucleotides read TGTGCCAGCAGCTTGAGACAGGGGCTTGGAAACACCATATATTTT.

CDR3 residues: CASSQSGVNTEAFF. The CDR3 DNA reads as TGCGCCAGCAGCCAATCCGGAGTCAACACTGAAGCTTTCTTT. V gene TRBV4-3 combines with J gene TRBJ1-1; D is uncertain. V lost 2 bases to trimming and J lost 2 bases, with 9 bases between them. Germline loops: CDR1 LGHNA, CDR2 YSLEER. This CDR3 contains 14 residues.

The chain has TRBV27 and TRBJ1-6; D unclear. The CDR3 has 14 residues. Germline V gives CDR1 MNHEY, CDR2 SMNVEV (reference sequence). With 4 bases removed from V and 5 bases from J, the gap between germline ends came to 9 bases. The CDR3 nucleotides read TGTGCCAGCAGTTGGACGGTCGATAATTCACCCCTCCACTTT. Its protein product is CASSWTVDNSPLHF.

The genes are TRBV19 and TRBJ2-6; D is unresolved. The V end was cut by 3 bases, the J end by 2 bases, with 11 bases between. Germline lookup yields CDR1 LNHDA and CDR2 SQIVND (reference sequence). The CDR3 contains 16 residues. CDR3 sequence (DNA): TGTGCCAGTAGTATTGTCGCCGTGACTGGGGCCAACGTCCTGACTTTC. Translating gives CASSIVAVTGANVLTF.

The chain is built from TRBV7-2 and TRBJ2-3; 8 bases agree with TRBD2. Looked up from germline, CDR1 is SGHTA and CDR2 is FQGNSA. The CDR3 extends over 17 amino acids. The V and J ends lost 5 bases and 2 bases, in that order; junction bases with no gene match: 12. The CDR3 loop is CASSLGLRGGNTDTQYF. CDR3 DNA: TGTGCCAGCAGCCTAGGGCTTCGGGGGGGTAACACAGATACGCAGTATTTT. The full variable domain, its missing parts supplied by reference TRBV7-2 and TRBJ2-3, is GAGVSQSPSNKVTEKGKDVELRCDPISGHTALYWYRQSLGQGLEFLIYFQGNSAPDKSGLPSDRFSAERTGGSVSTLTIQRTQQEDSAVYLCASSLGLRGGNTDTQYFGPGTRLTVL.

For this clone: This CDR3 is also generated by other DNA sequences in the sample. This sequence joins TRBV25-1 and TRBJ1-2, with no clear D. In germline, CDR1 is MGHDK, CDR2 SYGVNS. This CDR3 contains 11 residues. V was pared by 5 bases and J by 5 bases, with 6 bases between. The CDR3 DNA sequence: TGTGCCAGCAGTTTAGGTTATGGCTACACCTTC. It yields the protein CASSLGYGYTF.

The rearrangement uses TRBV5-6 and TRBJ2-1; D is uncertain. V gave up 0 bases and J gave up 5 bases, with 9 bases separating them. The CDR3 extends over 14 amino acids. The germline CDR1 and CDR2 sequences are SGHDT and YYEEEE. For the CDR3, the DNA is TGTGCCAGCAGCTTGGACGGGCACGACAATGAGCAGTTCTTC. This translates into CASSLDGHDNEQFF.

Comment on this clone: No conserved phenylalanine or tryptophan ends this CDR3, so it is likely a read error. The DNA is omitted, as the CDR3 cannot be located on it reliably, and the CDR3 follows TCRdb's listing. The chain has TRBV5-8 and TRBJ1-1; the listed D gene, TRBD1, was not tested against the DNA. Germline V gene sequence: CDR1 SGHTS, CDR2 YDEGEE. The CDR3 is 13 amino acids long, termini counted. CDR3 sequence reads: CASSRGQGARWES.

V gene TRBV14 combines with J gene TRBJ2-3, with D possibly TRBD2 on 5 matching bases. This CDR3 has 15 residues. Germline CDR1 is SGHDN and CDR2 is FVKESK. Trimming cost V 4 bases and J 0 bases, with 11 bases left between them. CDR3 nucleotide sequence: TGTGCCAGCAGCCCGAGGACTTCCAGCACAGATACGCAGTATTTT. It specifies CASSPRTSSTDTQYF.

The chain employs TRBV6-5 and TRBJ2-1; D is unresolved. Germline CDR1 and CDR2: MNHEY and SVGAGI. This CDR3 has 15 residues. Trimming removed 0 bases at V and 0 bases at J, with 6 bases between. The CDR3 DNA sequence: TGTGCCAGCAGTTACTCCATAAGCTCCTACAATGAGCAGTTCTTC. Amino acid sequence: CASSYSISSYNEQFF.

Of note for this clone: Other nucleotide sequences in the sample specify the same CDR3. The chain employs TRBV27 and TRBJ1-2; possible D gene TRBD1, 5 bases. Trimming pared 2 bases from V and 4 bases from J, leaving 11 bases between. CDR1 is MNHEY, CDR2 SMNVEV, per germline (reference sequence). The CDR3 totals 14 residues. The CDR3 loop reads CASSLVGGAYGYTF. The CDR3 coding sequence is TGTGCCAGCAGTTTAGTTGGGGGAGCCTATGGCTACACCTTC.

This rearrangement joins TRBV4-2 to TRBJ2-1; D may be TRBD2 (6 bases). The CDR3 extends over 14 amino acids. V shed 4 bases and J shed 1 base, with 8 bases lying between them. Germline V gives CDR1 LGHNA, CDR2 YNFKEQ. The CDR3 protein is CASSPSVSYNEQFF. The CDR3 coding sequence is TGTGCCAGCAGCCCTAGCGTATCCTACAATGAGCAGTTCTTC.

The chain combines TRBV11-2 with TRBJ2-5, with D maybe TRBD1 (6 bases). V lost 3 bases to trimming and J lost 2 bases, with 10 bases between them. CDR1 and CDR2 from the germline V gene are SGHAT and FQNNGV. The CDR3 has 14 residues. As DNA, the CDR3 is TGTGCCAGCAGCTTGCAGCAGGGGCAAGAGACCCAGTACTTC. The encoded protein is CASSLQQGQETQYF. The full variable domain, rest sourced from reference TRBV11-2 and TRBJ2-5, is EAGVAQSPRYKIIEKRQSVAFWCNPISGHATLYWYQQILGQGPKLLIQFQNNGVVDDSQLPKDRFSAERLKGVDSTLKIQPAKLEDSAVYLCASSLQQGQETQYFGPGTRLLVL.

The rearrangement uses TRBV6-5 and TRBJ2-2; possibly TRBD2 for D (6 bases). CDR1 is MNHEY and CDR2 is SVGAGI in the germline V gene. The CDR3 has 14 residues. V lost 5 bases, J lost 6 bases, and 13 bases lay in between. The CDR3 bases are TGTGCCAGCAGTGAGGAGGGTCCACCCGGGGAGCTGTTTTTT. It translates to CASSEEGPPGELFF.

This clone came up once. CDR3 sequence: CASSQEVFDNSNQPQHF. The CDR3 coding sequence is TGCGCCAGCAGCCAAGAAGTATTCGATAATAGCAATCAGCCCCAGCATTTT. This sequence joins TRBV4-3 and TRBJ1-5; D ambiguous. Germline loops: CDR1 LGHNA, CDR2 YSLEER. V was shortened by 0 bases and J by 0 bases, with 12 bases between the two germline ends. The CDR3 consists of 17 residues.

The chain links TRBV5-1 to TRBJ2-3; D is unclear. There are 13 residues in the CDR3. Trimming shortened V by 0 bases and J by 4 bases, and 6 bases separated the two germline ends. Germline values: CDR1 SGHRS, CDR2 YFSETQ. The CDR3 sequence is CASSLGISDTQYF. The CDR3 region has the DNA TGCGCCAGCAGCTTGGGAATCTCAGATACGCAGTATTTT.

V is TRBV4-1 and J is TRBJ2-7, with 13 bases aligning to TRBD2. The CDR3 runs to 15 residues. Germline V CDR1 and CDR2: MGHRA, YSYEKL. V lost 4 bases, J lost 6 bases, and 6 bases stayed unmatched. In nucleotides, the CDR3 is TGCGCCAGCAGCCTACAACTAGCGGGAGGGGCCGAGCAGTACTTC. This codes for CASSLQLAGGAEQYF.

This chain joins TRBV9 and TRBJ2-1, with TRBD2 matching over 9 bases. The CDR3 sequence is 15 residues long. V lost 2 bases to trimming and J lost 7 bases; unmatched junction nucleotides: 7. The V gene's germline CDR1 is SGDLS and CDR2 YYNGEE. CDR3 loop: CASSVYSGGRNEQFF. In DNA form, the CDR3 reads TGTGCCAGCAGCGTCTATAGCGGGGGAAGGAATGAGCAGTTCTTC.

The rearrangement links TRBV7-9 to TRBJ1-1; 10 bases align to TRBD1. Germline CDR1 is SEHNR and CDR2 is FQNEAQ (reference sequence). Trimming removed 5 bases from V and 2 bases from J; junction bases left unmatched: 8. This CDR3 comprises 16 residues. The CDR3, as DNA: TGTGCCAGCAGCGTGCCGGGACAGGGGCCTAACACTGAAGCTTTCTTT. It codes for CASSVPGQGPNTEAFF. Drawing the rest from reference TRBV7-9 and TRBJ1-1, the complete variable domain is DTGVSQNPRHKITKRGQNVTFRCDPISEHNRLYWYRQTLGQGPEFLTYFQNEAQLEKSRLLSDRFSAERPKGSFSTLEIQRTEQGDSAMYLCASSVPGQGPNTEAFFGQGTRLTVV.

The rearrangement uses TRBV28 and TRBJ1-1, with D perhaps TRBD1 (5 bases). The CDR3 has 13 residues. Looked up from germline, CDR1 is MDHEN and CDR2 is SYDVKM. The ends were cut back, 5 bases at V and 3 bases at J, with 10 bases in the middle. Written as DNA, the CDR3 is TGTGCCAGCAGTCATGGGACGCACACTGAAGCTTTCTTT. Its protein is CASSHGTHTEAFF.

The count of this clone is one. This CDR3 reads CASSGQPVGDTQYF. Here the CDR3 DNA reads TGTGCCAGCAGCGGACAGCCGGTCGGAGATACGCAGTATTTT. The chain links TRBV9 to TRBJ2-3; maybe TRBD1 (5 bases). The germline CDR1 and CDR2 sequences are SGDLS and YYNGEE. The CDR3 extends over 14 amino acids. The V and J ends lost 3 bases and 5 bases respectively, with 13 bases between them.